Following are 14 T cell receptor beta chains from one sample sequenced in a study of tumor-infiltrating lymphocytes in primary liver carcinoma. With around 450 ng total RNA as template and a constant-region primer, TCR beta cDNA was made. ARM-PCR was slightly modified, and three nested multiplex PCR rounds with it gave rise to the TCR beta libraries. Investigators reported that the first two PCR rounds, at about 9 cycles each, used TRBV1-TRBV30 forward primers with a C-beta reverse primer. TCRdb independently ran MiXCR on the multiplex PCR reads; one entry per CDR3 protein. The data hold approximately 45,000 distinct CDR3 sequences, with roughly 80% observed a single time. The source material, about 18-33 mg of unsorted bulk tissue, was used to co-extract RNA and DNA. The sequencing input was tumor-adjacent normal liver tissue. These receptor sequences come from a woman in her 30s with primary liver carcinoma and hepatitis B virus infection.

This clonotype is a singleton in its sample. The junction differs from germline at one of its ends, possibly a read error. The chain is built from TRBV5-6 and TRBJ2-5; maybe TRBD2 (7 bases). There are 17 residues in the CDR3. Germline V lookup: CDR1 SGHDT, CDR2 YYEEEE. CDR3 protein: CAGSYRVTGGLHETQYF. The CDR3 nucleotides read TGTGCCGGCAGCTACAGGGTCACGGGGGGCCTTCATGAGACCCAGTACTTC.

This clonotype appeared a few times. A much larger clone differs by one base, so this may be a read error. The genes are TRBV7-9 and TRBJ2-5; D not certain. With 4 bases removed from V and 5 bases from J, the gap between germline ends came to 11 bases. CDR1 and CDR2 (germline): SEHNR, FQNEAQ (reference sequence). CDR3 length: 13 residues. Here the CDR3 reads CASSSHGHETQYF. CDR3 in DNA: TGTGCCAGCAGCTCCCATGGGCACGAGACCCAGTACTTC. The whole variable domain, filled in from reference TRBV7-9 and TRBJ2-5, reads DTGVSQNPRHKITKRGQNVTFRCDPISEHNRLYWYRQTLGQGPEFLTYFQNEAQLEKSRLLSDRFSAERPKGSFSTLEIQRTEQGDSAMYLCASSSHGHETQYFGPGTRLLVL.

Worth noting for this clonotype: At one end, the junction sequence differs from germline, possibly due to a read error. The rearrangement uses TRBV11-2 and TRBJ2-5, with 9 bases lining up with TRBD1. Germline CDR1 and CDR2: SGHAT and FQNNGV. There are 16 residues in the CDR3. In DNA, the CDR3 is TGTGCGAGCAGCAGAAGAACAGGGGGCGCGAAAGAGACCAAGTACTTC. Translated, it gives CASSRRTGGAKETKYF.

The chain uses TRBV6-2 or TRBV6-3 and TRBJ2-1; 9 nucleotides align to TRBD2. Germline CDR1 is MNHEY and CDR2 is SVGEGT. This CDR3 spans 14 amino acids. With V trimmed by 7 bases and J by 7 bases, 8 bases remained unmatched. This CDR3 is CASTTLAGQNEQFF. CDR3 DNA: TGTGCCAGCACTACCCTAGCGGGACAAAATGAGCAGTTCTTC.

In regard to this clonotype: A read error is possible here, since a much larger clone lies one base away. The rearrangement joins TRBV5-1 to TRBJ2-7, with D possibly TRBD1 on 6 matching bases. Germline-derived CDR1 and CDR2 are SGHRS and YFSETQ. The CDR3 totals 14 residues. V dropped 2 bases and J dropped 0 bases, with 9 bases sitting between them. CDR3 amino acids: CASSFQGPSYEQYF. The DNA of the CDR3 is TGCGCCAGCAGCTTCCAGGGGCCCTCCTACGAGCAGTACTTC.

This clonotype was found many times. The chain carries TRBV19 and TRBJ1-1, with 7 bases aligning to TRBD1. The CDR3 consists of 16 residues. CDR1 is LNHDA, CDR2 SQIVND, per germline (reference sequence). Trimming cost V 5 bases and J 8 bases; bases outside gene matches: 17. CDR3 nucleotide sequence: TGTGCCAGTAGTGCCGAGTCTGCACAGGGGCACAAGGAAGCTTTCTTT. It encodes CASSAESAQGHKEAFF.

The chain links TRBV11-2 to TRBJ1-1, with a weak D call TRBD1 (5 bases). V was shortened by 1 base and J by 3 bases, with 9 bases between the two germline ends. The V gene's germline CDR1 is SGHAT and CDR2 FQNNGV. The CDR3 loop spans 14 amino acids. CDR3 DNA sequence: TGTGCCAGCAGCTTAGTGGCGGGGGACACTGAAGCTTTCTTT. Its translation: CASSLVAGDTEAFF.

On this clonotype itself: A junction end diverges from the germline sequence, so it may reflect a read error. The chain uses TRBV4-3 and TRBJ2-1; D unclear. Looked up from germline, CDR1 is LGHNA and CDR2 is YSLEER. The CDR3 runs 14 residues. CDR3 region: CTSSHTELANEQFF. The DNA of the CDR3 is TGCACCAGCAGCCACACAGAATTGGCCAATGAGCAGTTCTTC.

CDR3 sequence (DNA): TGTGCCAGCAGCGCGGGTGATAATTCACCCCTCCACTTT. Residues: CASSAGDNSPLHF. The rearrangement joins TRBV28 to TRBJ1-6; D unresolved. This CDR3 has 13 residues. Between the trimmed V and J ends, which lost 6 bases and 5 bases, there was a span of 8 bases. From germline, CDR1 is MDHEN and CDR2 SYDVKM.

The gene calls are TRBV21-1 and TRBJ2-3; whether TRBD2, the table's D call, matches the DNA was not checked. TRBV21-1 is a pseudogene segment. CDR3 length equals 16 residues. In nucleotides, the CDR3 is TGTGCCGATGACGAAGGAAAGGCTAGCCCAGGGGATACGCAGTATTTT. Its protein is CADDEGKASPGDTQYF.

This clonotype occurred many times. In this CDR3 the conserved last residue, phenylalanine or tryptophan, is missing, so a read error is likely. The rearrangement uses TRBV12-3 or TRBV12-4 and TRBJ2-1, with D hard to call. V gave up 6 bases and J gave up 4 bases, with 13 bases separating them. The CDR3 contains 14 residues. CDR3 sequence reads: CASSPRQIYNEQFL. The CDR3 bases are TGTGCCAGCAGCCCACGGCAGATATACAATGAGCAGTTCCTC.

A remark on this clonotype: The CDR3 ends on some other residue instead of the conserved phenylalanine or tryptophan, so this is likely a read error. This chain connects TRBV29-1 to TRBJ2-7, with TRBD1 matching 8 bases. CDR3 size: 14 residues. V shed 4 bases, J shed 5 bases, and the junction held 10 bases outside the gene matches. Germline V gene sequence: CDR1 SQVTM, CDR2 ANQGSEA. The CDR3 is CSVGQGSLRHEQYL. The DNA of the CDR3 is TGCAGCGTTGGACAGGGGTCTCTCCGCCACGAGCAGTACTTA.

This clonotype was counted ten times or more. The chain carries TRBV6-2 or TRBV6-3 and TRBJ2-1; TRBD2 aligns across 7 bases. The V gene end was trimmed by 6 bases and the J gene end by 7 bases; junction bases not matched to a gene: 12. Germline-derived CDR1 and CDR2 are MNHEY and SVGEGT. This CDR3 region has 15 residues. The CDR3 sequence is CASSPTSEAWNEQFF. CDR3 in DNA: TGTGCCAGCAGCCCAACTAGCGAGGCTTGGAATGAGCAGTTCTTC.

Here the CDR3 DNA reads TGTGCCAGCACGCTGGATCCGCAGTATTTT. Residues: CASTLDPQYF. The J gene is TRBJ2-3, the V gene TRBV5-5; D uncertain. V shed 6 bases and J shed 10 bases, with 9 bases lying between them. This CDR3 is built from 10 residues. Germline assignment: CDR1 SGHKS and CDR2 YYEKEE (reference sequence).